The next 28 T cell receptor beta chains were all read from a single sample in a study of post-analysis software for immune sequencing data. Study-wide findings and caveats: Five or six TRBV segments (TRBV5-6, TRBV5-1 and TRBV20-1 among them) occurred more frequently in patients than in controls.

TCR beta libraries were prepared from cDNA with unique molecular identifiers. Each CDR3 protein gets one entry after TCRdb re-called the PCR reads with MiXCR. The sample lists more than 450,000 distinct CDR3 sequences, 34% occurring once. The antigens of these receptors remain unknown. Material: blood. The receptors originated from a girl aged 2-17 years with multiple sclerosis.

Written as DNA, the CDR3 is TGTGCCAGCAGCCAAGAGACAACCTATGGTGGCTACACCTTC. Encoded protein: CASSQETTYGGYTF. The V and J genes are TRBV4-2 and TRBJ1-2; D gene uncertain. Germline assignment: CDR1 LGHNA and CDR2 YNFKEQ. The CDR3 contains 14 residues. V lost 0 bases and J 7 bases, leaving 12 bases between the germline ends.

The table lists this clonotype with a few counts. The chain employs TRBV29-1 and TRBJ2-4, with D possibly TRBD2 on 5 matching bases. TRBJ2-7 matches the DNA end more closely, so the J call is doubtful. The CDR3 is 12 amino acids. Germline loops: CDR1 SQVTM, CDR2 ANQGSEA. The CDR3 spells CSVVPGVYEQYF. CDR3 DNA sequence: TGCAGCGTTGTCCCCGGGGTCTACGAGCAGTACTTC.

The chain is built from TRBV2 and TRBJ1-5; D ambiguous. With 5 bases removed from V and 6 bases from J, the gap between germline ends came to 14 bases. The CDR3 contains 14 residues. The germline V gene encodes CDR1 SNHLY and CDR2 FYNNEI. Here the CDR3 DNA reads TGTGCCAGCAGTTTACAAGTCCGGAGTCAGCCCCAGCATTTT. It specifies CASSLQVRSQPQHF.

The CDR3 spells CASSRFRTGGEEQYF. The CDR3 bases are TGCGCCAGCAGCCGATTCAGGACAGGGGGCGAAGAGCAGTACTTC. The chain carries TRBV5-1 and TRBJ2-7; 11 nucleotides align to TRBD1. The CDR3 spans 15 residues. Trimming at V came to 4 bases and at J to 7 bases, leaving 10 bases not matched to a gene. Germline V gene lookup returns CDR1 SGHRS and CDR2 YFSETQ.

This clonotype was seen more than once but under ten times. This sequence joins TRBV4-1 and TRBJ1-5; TRBD1 is a possible D gene (5 bases). Trimming stripped 1 base from V and 7 bases from J, with 17 bases between. This CDR3 has 16 residues. Per the germline V gene, CDR1 is MGHRA and CDR2 is YSYEKL. Here the CDR3 reads CASSQVRGDSGQPQHF. DNA for the CDR3: TGCGCCAGCAGCCAAGTGAGAGGGGACTCCGGGCAGCCCCAGCATTTT.

This clonotype was counted only a few times. The junction and the germline gene differ at one end; a read error may be behind it. This sequence joins TRBV20-1 and TRBJ2-4; a possible D gene is TRBD2 (6 bases). The CDR3 is made up of 12 amino acids. Germline loops: CDR1 DFQATT, CDR2 SNEGSKA (reference sequence). CDR3 amino acids: CSTSFGGNIQYF. CDR3 sequence (DNA): TGCAGTACTAGTTTCGGGGGAAACATTCAGTACTTC.

This clonotype was recorded many times. J is TRBJ2-7 and V is TRBV29-1; D unresolved. Per the germline V gene, CDR1 is SQVTM and CDR2 is ANQGSEA. The ends were cut back, 3 bases at V and 0 bases at J, with 6 bases in the middle. The CDR3 runs to 12 residues. Here the CDR3 reads CSVELSSYEQYF. The CDR3 bases are TGCAGCGTTGAGCTCAGCTCCTACGAGCAGTACTTC.

The chain carries TRBV11-2 and TRBJ1-1; D is undetermined. This CDR3 region has 14 residues. From germline, CDR1 is SGHAT and CDR2 FQNNGV. V shed 3 bases and J shed 2 bases, with 10 bases lying between them. The CDR3 protein is CASSFASPNTEAFF. The CDR3 DNA reads TGTGCCAGCAGCTTTGCATCACCAAACACTGAAGCTTTCTTT.

The V call is TRBV7-9, the J call TRBJ2-6, with D perhaps given as TRBD1 or TRBD2 (5 bases each). Per germline, CDR1 SEHNR and CDR2 FQNEAQ (reference sequence). The V and J ends lost 2 bases and 2 bases respectively, with 13 bases between them. This CDR3 has 17 amino acids. The CDR3 sequence: CASSLSALGAGANVLTF. CDR3 nucleotides: TGTGCCAGCAGCTTATCGGCTTTGGGGGCTGGGGCCAACGTCCTGACTTTC.

This clonotype was recorded a few times. This chain uses TRBV10-3 with TRBJ2-5, with 10 bases identical to TRBD1. The CDR3 extends over 15 amino acids. Trimming cost V 7 bases and J 3 bases; bases outside gene matches: 8. Germline-derived CDR1 and CDR2 are ENHRY and SYGVKD. CDR3 protein: CAIKGQGEFEETQYF. CDR3 DNA: TGTGCCATCAAAGGACAGGGGGAATTTGAAGAGACCCAGTACTTC.

The chain's CDR3 is CASSRMGGNTIYF. DNA of the CDR3: TGTGCCAGCTCACGAATGGGAGGAAACACCATATATTTT. The chain is built from TRBV25-1 and TRBJ1-3; D is ambiguous. Trimming shortened V by 8 bases and J by 4 bases, and 12 bases separated the two germline ends. The CDR3 has 13 residues. The germline gives CDR1 MGHDK, CDR2 SYGVNS.

The chain recombines TRBV6-6 with TRBJ2-1; possibly TRBD1 for D (6 bases). Germline loops: CDR1 MNHNY, CDR2 SVGAGI (reference sequence). The CDR3 runs 15 residues. The V gene lost 5 bases and the J gene lost 9 bases, with 20 bases spanning the gap. The CDR3 bases are TGTGCCAGCAGTCCCCGGGGACATGAAGGGAGTGAGCAGTTCTTC. It specifies CASSPRGHEGSEQFF.

A few counts support this clonotype. In DNA, the CDR3 is TGCAGTGCTTACGACAGGGTCAGCTCCTACGAGCAGTACTTC. Its translation is CSAYDRVSSYEQYF. This sequence joins TRBV20-1 and TRBJ2-7; 7 nucleotides agree with TRBD1. The V gene end was trimmed by 5 bases and the J gene end by 0 bases; junction bases not matched to a gene: 7. The germline V gene encodes CDR1 DFQATT and CDR2 SNEGSKA (reference sequence). This CDR3 spans 14 amino acids.

This clonotype has a handful of counts. The rearrangement links TRBV6-1 to TRBJ2-1, with D unclear. V lost 5 bases and J 0 bases, leaving 8 bases between the germline ends. Germline V CDR1 and CDR2: MNHNS, SASEGT. This CDR3 contains 14 residues. This chain's CDR3 is CASSLGFSYNEQFF. The CDR3 DNA follows: TGTGCCAGCAGTTTAGGGTTCTCCTACAATGAGCAGTTCTTC.

The rearrangement links TRBV6-5 to TRBJ2-3, with D hard to call. With 7 bases removed from V and 3 bases from J, the gap between germline ends came to 14 bases. The CDR3 sequence is 14 residues long. Germline loops: CDR1 MNHEY, CDR2 SVGAGI. The CDR3 is CASKKVGWTDTQYF. The DNA for the CDR3 is TGTGCCAGCAAAAAGGTGGGGTGGACAGATACGCAGTATTTT.

V is TRBV11-1 and J is TRBJ2-7, with D possibly matching TRBD1 (6 bases). Trimming took 4 bases from V and 3 from J, leaving 13 bases between them. Germline lookup yields CDR1 SGHAT and CDR2 FQDESV (reference sequence). The CDR3 length is 14 residues. As DNA, the CDR3 is TGTGCCAGCAGCTCCGGTTCAGGGGACTACGAGCAGTACTTC. Protein: CASSSGSGDYEQYF.

The chain carries TRBV10-3 and TRBJ2-5; possibly TRBD1 for D (6 bases). V was shortened by 10 bases and J by 4 bases, with 13 bases between the two germline ends. The germline gives CDR1 ENHRY, CDR2 SYGVKD. The CDR3 extends over 12 amino acids. The CDR3 loop reads CATGTKGETQYF. Written as DNA, the CDR3 is TGTGCCACCGGGACAAAGGGAGAGACCCAGTACTTC.

This clonotype was counted between two and nine times. The chain employs TRBV6-1 and TRBJ2-5; D not certain. CDR1 and CDR2 (germline): MNHNS, SASEGT. Between the trimmed V and J ends, which lost 4 bases and 5 bases, there was a span of 14 bases. This CDR3 is built from 14 residues. The CDR3 DNA is TGTGCCAGCAGTGGGGCGGTCAGAAAGGAGACCCAGTACTTC. This translates into CASSGAVRKETQYF.

The chain couples TRBV5-1 to TRBJ2-1; D may be TRBD1 (7 bases). Trimming stripped 4 bases from V and 8 bases from J, with 19 bases between. This CDR3 contains 15 residues. CDR1 is SGHRS, CDR2 YFSETQ, per germline. This CDR3 is CASSHRGTAADEQFF. CDR3 bases: TGCGCCAGCAGCCACCGCGGGACAGCGGCGGATGAGCAGTTCTTC.

This clonotype showed up just a few times. The chain carries TRBV4-1 and TRBJ2-7; D may be TRBD1 or TRBD2 (5 bases each). Germline CDR1 reads MGHRA; CDR2 reads YSYEKL. V dropped 0 bases and J dropped 3 bases, with 15 bases sitting between them. The CDR3 sequence is 16 residues long. The CDR3 region has the DNA TGCGCCAGCAGCCAAGAACGGTCGGGGCTTGACTACGAGCAGTACTTC. It translates to CASSQERSGLDYEQYF.

This clonotype has more than one count but fewer than ten. This chain uses TRBV3-1 with TRBJ1-4; possibly TRBD1 for D (6 bases). CDR1 and CDR2 from the germline V gene are LGHDT and YNNKEL (reference sequence). This CDR3 contains 14 residues. Deletions cut 3 bases from V and 6 bases from J, with 11 bases between. The CDR3 sequence: CASSHLQGDEKLFF. The CDR3 DNA reads as TGTGCCAGCAGCCATTTACAGGGCGATGAAAAACTGTTTTTT.

In its sample, this clonotype was seen once. The V and J genes are TRBV9 and TRBJ1-1; no clear D. The CDR3 has 15 amino acids. V was trimmed by 0 bases and J by 6 bases, leaving 15 bases between them. CDR1 and CDR2 (germline): SGDLS, YYNGEE. The CDR3 DNA reads as TGTGCCAGCAGCGTAGATCGGCTTACGAATTCTGAAGCTTTCTTT. Translating gives CASSVDRLTNSEAFF.

The chain is built from TRBV18 and TRBJ2-5; 9 bases are shared with TRBD1. J lost 1 base, V lost 1 base, and 4 bases had no gene match. This CDR3 region has 16 residues. Per germline, CDR1 KGHSH and CDR2 LQKENI. The DNA for the CDR3 is TGTGCCAGCTCACCACGAGGGACAGGGCTCCAAGAGACCCAGTACTTC. Its protein product is CASSPRGTGLQETQYF.

This sequence joins TRBV4-1 and TRBJ2-2, with a possible D match to TRBD2 (5 bases). This CDR3 spans 15 amino acids. Germline V gene sequence: CDR1 MGHRA, CDR2 YSYEKL. Deletions cut 0 bases from V and 6 bases from J, with 11 bases between. CDR3 nucleotides: TGCGCCAGCAGCCAAGAAGGGATGGAGGCCGGGGAGCTGTTTTTT. As protein: CASSQEGMEAGELFF.

The rearrangement links TRBV5-1 to TRBJ1-1; D not certain. Between the trimmed V and J ends, which lost 2 bases and 5 bases, there was a span of 10 bases. The CDR3 has 13 amino acids. From germline, CDR1 is SGHRS and CDR2 YFSETQ. The CDR3 sequence is CASSFFEETEAFF. DNA for the CDR3: TGCGCCAGCAGCTTCTTCGAGGAAACTGAAGCTTTCTTT. Combining the CDR3 with reference TRBV5-1 and TRBJ1-1 gives the whole variable domain KAGVTQTPRYLIKTRGQQVTLSCSPISGHRSVSWYQQTPGQGLQFLFEYFSETQRNKGNFPGRFSGRQFSNSRSEMNVSTLELGDSALYLCASSFFEETEAFFGQGTRLTVV.

The chain has TRBV7-2 and TRBJ2-3; 11 bases map to TRBD2. Unmatched junction bases numbered 7, after V lost 4 bases and J lost 10 bases. CDR3 length equals 14 residues. Germline CDR1 is SGHTA and CDR2 is FQGNSA. For the CDR3, the DNA is TGTGCCAGCAGCTCTCCGGGACTAGCGGTTGCGCAGTATTTT. It yields the protein CASSSPGLAVAQYF.

The chain is built from TRBV20-1 and TRBJ2-1, with TRBD2 identical over 9 bases. Trimming cost V 6 bases and J 9 bases; bases outside gene matches: 15. Looked up from germline, CDR1 is DFQATT and CDR2 is SNEGSKA (reference sequence). The CDR3 is made up of 15 amino acids. The chain's CDR3 is CSALPPKAGGREQFF. CDR3 bases: TGCAGTGCCCTTCCCCCCAAAGCGGGAGGACGTGAGCAGTTCTTC.

This clonotype was observed a handful of times. The CDR3 sequence: CSASPQGPKNIQYF. Written as DNA, the CDR3 is TGCAGTGCAAGTCCCCAGGGGCCCAAAAACATTCAGTACTTC. The chain combines TRBV20-1 with TRBJ2-4, with a weak D call TRBD1 (6 bases). The CDR3 totals 14 residues. The V end lost 6 bases, the J end lost 2 bases, and 14 bases lay between the germline ends. Germline lookup yields CDR1 DFQATT and CDR2 SNEGSKA (reference sequence).